This T cell receptor (beta chain) is from a study of T-cell reconstitution after alpha-beta-depleted transplantation in children. The length of the CDR3 is 15 residues. The V end lost 1 base, the J end lost 4 bases, and 13 bases lay between the germline ends. The germline V gene encodes CDR1 SNHLY and CDR2 FYNNEI. For TCRbeta, the library was prepared with unique molecular identifiers. TCRdb independently ran MiXCR on the PCR reads; one entry per CDR3 protein. The top ten clones hold over 4.5% of a sample with around 400,000 distinct CDR3 sequences, approximately 11% of them seen once. The TCR sequence derives from a human donor who donated a stem cell graft to a child with acute myeloid leukemia. Sequencing was performed on PBMCs from the stem cell graft donor, taken from the stem cell graft. The rearrangement joins TRBV2 to TRBJ1-2; D perhaps matches TRBD1 (6 bases). CDR3 DNA sequence: TGTGCCAGCAGTGAAGTGCGACAGGAGACCTATGGCTACACCTTC. This sequence encodes CASSEVRQETYGYTF.